This T cell receptor beta chain was documented in a study of T cell changes during pregnancy in multiple sclerosis. Per the germline V gene, CDR1 is SGHRS and CDR2 is YFSETQ. V shed 3 bases and J shed 0 bases, with 13 bases lying between them. CDR3 length: 17 residues. Only in-frame clones appear in the TCRdb table, and some are missing; sequencing was by immunoSEQ multiplex PCR. The sample holds tens of thousands of clones; 92% are singletons and the top ten take roughly 1.3%. The rearrangement uses TRBV5-1 and TRBJ1-6; D is undetermined. The sequence was collected from a female donor in good health, enrolled as a control in a pregnancy study. The specimen comprised peripheral blood, sampled in the second trimester of pregnancy. CDR3 residues: CASSSGVTSSYNSPLHF. CDR3 sequence (DNA): TGCGCCAGCAGCTCCGGGGTCACCTCCTCCTATAATTCACCCCTCCACTTT.